The 20 T cell receptor beta chains in this list originate from one sample, sequenced in a study of graft-versus-host responses after intestinal transplantation. Clones were read by immunoSEQ multiplex PCR, and TCRdb kept only the in-frame ones, dropping some. The repertoire has some 35,000 clones, 94% of them found once; the top ten carry 0.22%. These receptors lack a known antigen. Sequencing used unstimulated CD4+ T cells sorted from spleen or lymph node cells, obtained before transplant. The receptors here all came from a human donor who was the organ donor for an intestinal transplant.

J is TRBJ2-5 and V is TRBV5-8; 11 bases line up with TRBD2. Germline-derived CDR1 and CDR2 are SGHTS and YDEGEE. CDR3 length: 15 amino acids. Trimming removed 0 bases from V and 5 bases from J; junction bases left unmatched: 3. The CDR3, as DNA: TGTGCCAGCAGCTTGGTAGCGGGGGGGCCCGAGACCCAGTACTTC. Protein product: CASSLVAGGPETQYF.

J is TRBJ2-7 and V is TRBV9; 7 bases agree with TRBD2. The ends lost 0 bases at V and 3 bases at J; junction bases unmatched: 6. This CDR3 spans 15 amino acids. The germline gives CDR1 SGDLS, CDR2 YYNGEE. Here the CDR3 DNA reads TGTGCCAGCAGCGTAGTAGCGGGCGATAACTACGAGCAGTACTTC. Translation gives CASSVVAGDNYEQYF.

CDR3 amino acids: CASSPSVQETQYF. For the CDR3, the DNA is TGTGCCAGCAGCCCCTCAGTTCAAGAGACCCAGTACTTC. The chain employs TRBV7-2 and TRBJ2-5; D gene unclear. The CDR3 consists of 13 residues. Germline assignment: CDR1 SGHTA and CDR2 FQGNSA. V shed 5 bases and J shed 2 bases, with 9 bases lying between them. Combining the CDR3 with reference TRBV7-2 and TRBJ2-5 gives the whole variable domain GAGVSQSPSNKVTEKGKDVELRCDPISGHTALYWYRQSLGQGLEFLIYFQGNSAPDKSGLPSDRFSAERTGGSVSTLTIQRTQQEDSAVYLCASSPSVQETQYFGPGTRLLVL.

This chain connects TRBV10-3 to TRBJ2-3; 11 positions match TRBD2. This CDR3 comprises 17 residues. Looked up from germline, CDR1 is ENHRY and CDR2 is SYGVKD. The V and J ends lost 0 bases and 2 bases, in that order; junction bases with no gene match: 4. The CDR3 DNA reads TGTGCCATCAGTGAGTCCTTAGCGGGGGGGATCACAGATACGCAGTATTTT. Its protein is CAISESLAGGITDTQYF.

This sequence joins TRBV5-1 and TRBJ1-1; D gene ambiguous. The CDR3 is made up of 11 amino acids. CDR1 and CDR2 (germline): SGHRS, YFSETQ. V was cut by 0 bases and J by 6 bases, with 3 bases left in between. The CDR3 loop is CASSLESEAFF. CDR3 sequence (DNA): TGCGCCAGCAGCTTGGAGTCTGAAGCTTTCTTT.

The chain carries TRBV7-2 and TRBJ1-5, with D uncertain. The V gene lost 0 bases and the J gene lost 0 bases, with 6 bases spanning the gap. The CDR3 extends over 15 amino acids. Germline V CDR1 and CDR2: SGHTA, FQGNSA. The CDR3 sequence is CASSLASVSNQPQHF. In nucleotides, the CDR3 is TGTGCCAGCAGCTTAGCATCAGTTAGCAATCAGCCCCAGCATTTT. The whole variable domain, remainder taken from reference TRBV7-2 and TRBJ1-5, is GAGVSQSPSNKVTEKGKDVELRCDPISGHTALYWYRQSLGQGLEFLIYFQGNSAPDKSGLPSDRFSAERTGGSVSTLTIQRTQQEDSAVYLCASSLASVSNQPQHFGDGTRLSIL.

The J gene is TRBJ2-7, the V gene TRBV6-5; D call uncertain. V was shortened by 6 bases and J by 5 bases, with 5 bases between the two germline ends. The germline V gene has CDR1 MNHEY and CDR2 SVGAGI. The CDR3 loop spans 10 amino acids. CDR3 in amino acids: CASRENEQYF. DNA for the CDR3: TGTGCCAGCAGGGAGAACGAGCAGTACTTC.

The chain has TRBV27 and TRBJ2-3; 9 positions match TRBD1. Germline values: CDR1 MNHEY, CDR2 SMNVEV (reference sequence). CDR3 length: 19 residues. With 3 bases clipped from V and 4 bases from J, the junction kept 17 bases outside the gene matches. CDR3 in DNA: TGTGCCAGCAGTTTTAAGTTTCCCCGATCGGACAGGGGACCAGATACGCAGTATTTT. Encoded protein: CASSFKFPRSDRGPDTQYF.

The chain carries TRBV30 and TRBJ1-1; no firm D call. In germline, CDR1 is GTSNPN, CDR2 SVGIG (reference sequence). Trimming pared 0 bases from V and 1 base from J, leaving 6 bases between. The CDR3 has 13 residues. CDR3 in DNA: TGTGCCTGGAGTGTAGGCAGGAACACTGAAGCTTTCTTT. Residues: CAWSVGRNTEAFF.

V gene TRBV11-2 combines with J gene TRBJ1-1; 8 nucleotides align to TRBD1. V shed 3 bases, J shed 0 bases, and the junction held 3 bases outside the gene matches. The CDR3 is 15 residues long. Per the germline V gene, CDR1 is SGHAT and CDR2 is FQNNGV. CDR3: CASSLTGAVNTEAFF. In nucleotides, the CDR3 is TGTGCCAGCAGCTTGACAGGGGCAGTGAACACTGAAGCTTTCTTT.

V gene TRBV15 combines with J gene TRBJ2-1, with TRBD2 matching over 11 bases. J was trimmed by 3 bases and V by 4 bases; bases with no gene match: 2. CDR1 LNHNV and CDR2 YYDKDF come from the germline V gene (reference sequence). The CDR3 length is 15 residues. As DNA, the CDR3 is TGTGCCACCAGCATTAGCGGGGGGGTCTACAATGAGCAGTTCTTC. Protein: CATSISGGVYNEQFF.

The V and J genes are TRBV6-5 and TRBJ2-1; D not certain. CDR3 length: 12 amino acids. Per germline, CDR1 MNHEY and CDR2 SVGAGI. Trimming shortened V by 2 bases and J by 9 bases, and 8 bases separated the two germline ends. The CDR3 nucleotides read TGTGCCAGCAGTTACCCTCTGGGTGAGCAGTTCTTC. Amino acid sequence: CASSYPLGEQFF.

This sequence joins TRBV20-1 and TRBJ2-3, with 7 bases matching TRBD2. CDR3 size: 11 residues. CDR1 and CDR2 (germline): DFQATT, SNEGSKA (reference sequence). The ends lost 6 bases at V and 5 bases at J; junction bases unmatched: 2. The CDR3 DNA follows: TGCAGTGCAGAGCGGGGAGATACGCAGTATTTT. Protein: CSAERGDTQYF.

CDR3 DNA: TGTGCCAGCAGCGTCCGTTCGGGGTTCGGCCAAGAGACCCAGTACTTC. Residues: CASSVRSGFGQETQYF. This chain links TRBV7-9 with TRBJ2-5, with D possibly being TRBD2 (5 bases). Looked up from germline, CDR1 is SEHNR and CDR2 is FQNEAQ (reference sequence). The CDR3 loop spans 16 amino acids. The ends were cut back, 5 bases at V and 1 base at J, with 17 bases in the middle.

This clone was picked up one time. The gene calls are TRBV19 and TRBJ2-1; unclear D gene. Trimming stripped 3 bases from V and 8 bases from J, with 14 bases between. This CDR3 is built from 14 residues. Per germline, CDR1 LNHDA and CDR2 SQIVND (reference sequence). The CDR3 DNA sequence: TGTGCCAGTAGTATTTTCATTCGAGGTCATGAGCAGTTCTTC. Residues: CASSIFIRGHEQFF.

The chain has TRBV5-5 and TRBJ1-4; perhaps TRBD1 as D (5 bases). CDR1 SGHKS and CDR2 YYEKEE come from the germline V gene (reference sequence). V lost 1 base, J lost 5 bases, and 9 bases lay in between. This CDR3 is 14 amino acids long. CDR3 DNA: TGTGCCAGCAGCTTGAGGGGAGAAAATGAAAAACTGTTTTTT. It yields the protein CASSLRGENEKLFF.

This chain joins TRBV7-3 and TRBJ1-6; D not resolved. V lost 5 bases to trimming and J lost 9 bases, with 11 bases between them. The CDR3 has 13 residues. Germline CDR1 reads SGHTA; CDR2 reads FQGTGA. The CDR3 is CASSLLEGSPLHF. CDR3 DNA sequence: TGTGCCAGCAGCCTACTGGAGGGTTCACCCCTCCACTTT.

V is TRBV7-2 and J is TRBJ1-1; D unclear. CDR3 length: 17 residues. The germline CDR1 and CDR2 sequences are SGHTA and FQGNSA. V dropped 0 bases and J dropped 0 bases, with 14 bases sitting between them. The CDR3 sequence: CASSLAVGSKMNTEAFF. For the CDR3, the DNA is TGTGCCAGCAGCTTAGCAGTTGGCAGCAAAATGAACACTGAAGCTTTCTTT.

The V call is TRBV18, the J call TRBJ1-4; 7 bases are shared with TRBD1. With 1 base clipped from V and 6 bases from J, the junction kept 2 bases outside the gene matches. This CDR3 comprises 14 residues. Germline values: CDR1 KGHSH, CDR2 LQKENI. Here the CDR3 reads CASSPRDSYEKLFF. For the CDR3, the DNA is TGTGCCAGCTCACCACGGGACAGCTATGAAAAACTGTTTTTT.

This clone was seen only once. This chain links TRBV6-4 with TRBJ2-3; the D gene is possibly TRBD2 (6 bases). CDR1 is MRHNA, CDR2 SNTAGT, per germline. This CDR3 spans 16 amino acids. Trimming removed 4 bases from V and 8 bases from J, with 22 bases in between. The CDR3 DNA follows: TGTGCCAGCAGTGCAGGTTTAGCGGCGAAAGGAGGTACGCAGTATTTT. As protein: CASSAGLAAKGGTQYF.